This TCR beta chain was recorded in a study of blood T cell repertoires in COVID-19. V lost 5 bases and J lost 0, with 16 bases in between. The CDR3 covers 16 residues. Germline V gives CDR1 SGHTA, CDR2 FQGNSA. Authors' methods: Reference gene primer amplification gave nucleated cell count estimates. Data came from immunoSEQ multiplex PCR; TCRdb stores just in-frame clones and leaves some out. From that table come the V and J calls and clone size; the DNA was used to work out D and trimming. The sample lists around 40,000 clones, around 96% occurring once. Material for sequencing was peripheral blood. The receptor comes from a human donor with active COVID-19. The donor label of this sample is uncertain. This chain connects TRBV7-2 to TRBJ1-2; possible D gene TRBD1, 5 bases. CDR3 region: CASSNYGGKSNYGYTF. DNA for the CDR3: TGTGCCAGCAGCAACTATGGGGGGAAATCTAACTATGGCTACACCTTC.